A single sample is the source of the 11 T cell receptor beta chains below, sequenced in a study of blood T cell repertoires in COVID-19 (TCRdb year 2020). The library was generated by the immunoSEQ multiplex PCR assay. TCRdb took this table from immuneACCESS and kept in-frame rearrangements with V and J called. Such tables lack part of the clones; where checked against another copy, unresolved V genes explain under half of the gap, and the rest is unexplained. For this sample the table gives some 87,000 clones, of which about 82% were detected only once. Roughly 12% of the sample lies in the top ten. The specimen sequenced was peripheral blood. Source of these receptors: a woman aged 70-85 years with active or convalescent COVID-19.

The rearrangement links TRBV7-8 to TRBJ2-7; TRBD1 matches at 9 bases. Germline CDR1 and CDR2: SGHVS and FQNEAQ. There are 15 residues in the CDR3. V lost 5 bases, J lost 7 bases, and 12 bases stayed unmatched. For the CDR3, the DNA is TGTGCCAGCAGCCCGGTGTGGACAGGGGTGAGGGAGCAGTACTTC. This translates into CASSPVWTGVREQYF.

The J gene is TRBJ2-1, the V gene TRBV11-3; D is unclear. V was cut by 0 bases and J by 4 bases, with 10 bases left in between. Per the germline V gene, CDR1 is SGHNT and CDR2 is YENEEA. This CDR3 comprises 15 residues. The CDR3 coding sequence is TGTGCCAGCAGCTTAGATATGGCGGATTACAATGAGCAGTTCTTC. Its protein product is CASSLDMADYNEQFF.

This chain connects TRBV2 to TRBJ2-5; 10 positions agree with TRBD1. CDR3 length equals 15 residues. Germline CDR1 is SNHLY and CDR2 is FYNNEI. J was trimmed by 6 bases and V by 5 bases; bases with no gene match: 9. In nucleotides, the CDR3 is TGTGCCAGCAGTCTTCCGGGACAGGGGATGAAGACCCAGTACTTC. Encoded protein: CASSLPGQGMKTQYF.

This clone occurred once. The chain couples TRBV2 to TRBJ2-1; weak D call: TRBD2 (5 bases). The V end lost 6 bases, the J end lost 2 bases, and 8 bases lay between the germline ends. There are 13 residues in the CDR3. Germline V gene lookup returns CDR1 SNHLY and CDR2 FYNNEI. The CDR3, as DNA: TGTGCCAGCAGGGGGAGCCCCTACAATGAGCAGTTCTTC. Its protein product is CASRGSPYNEQFF.

The chain couples TRBV5-1 to TRBJ1-1, with 7 positions matching TRBD1. V dropped 6 bases and J dropped 1; count of bases not matched to a gene: 6. The CDR3 is 14 residues long. The germline CDR1 and CDR2 sequences are SGHRS and YFSETQ. The CDR3 region has the DNA TGCGCCAGCAAGGTGCCAGGGGGGAACACTGAAGCTTTCTTT. This gives the protein CASKVPGGNTEAFF. Full variable domain (outside the CDR3, taken from reference TRBV5-1 and TRBJ1-1): KAGVTQTPRYLIKTRGQQVTLSCSPISGHRSVSWYQQTPGQGLQFLFEYFSETQRNKGNFPGRFSGRQFSNSRSEMNVSTLELGDSALYLCASKVPGGNTEAFFGQGTRLTVV.

The V and J genes are TRBV29-1 and TRBJ1-1, with D possibly matching TRBD1 (6 bases). Germline CDR1 reads SQVTM; CDR2 reads ANQGSEA. The CDR3 contains 12 residues. Trimming removed 2 bases at V and 6 bases at J, with 10 bases between. As DNA, the CDR3 is TGCAGCGTTGAACGGGGGGCGTCTGAAGCTTTCTTT. Amino acid sequence: CSVERGASEAFF.

The gene calls are TRBV25-1 and TRBJ2-1; a weak D match, TRBD1 (5 bases). Looked up from germline, CDR1 is MGHDK and CDR2 is SYGVNS. V was clipped by 1 base and J by 10 bases, with 17 bases between them. There are 15 residues in the CDR3. The CDR3 bases are TGTGCCAGCAGTGAATCTATTGGCAGCTACAGGGAGCAGTTCTTC. The encoded protein is CASSESIGSYREQFF.

In its sample, this clone was seen once. CDR3 sequence (DNA): TGTGCCAGCAGCTTCAGGGAACCAACTAATGAAAAACTGTTTTTT. Amino acids: CASSFREPTNEKLFF. This rearrangement joins TRBV7-9 to TRBJ1-4, with D tentatively TRBD1 (5 bases). V was shortened by 3 bases and J by 0 bases, with 8 bases between the two germline ends. Germline CDR1 reads SEHNR; CDR2 reads FQNEAQ (reference sequence). The CDR3 totals 15 residues.

This clone turned up a few times. V gene TRBV6-2 or TRBV6-3 combines with J gene TRBJ1-5; 11 bases fit TRBD1. The germline V gene has CDR1 MNHEY and CDR2 SVGEGT. The CDR3 runs 15 residues. Trimming cost V 6 bases and J 6 bases; bases outside gene matches: 7. The CDR3 reads CASSSGQGALQPQHF. The CDR3, as DNA: TGTGCCAGCAGCTCTGGACAGGGGGCCCTTCAGCCCCAGCATTTT.

The rearrangement links TRBV27 to TRBJ1-2; 7 nucleotides line up with TRBD1. The CDR3 runs to 14 residues. Germline CDR1 reads MNHEY; CDR2 reads SMNVEV (reference sequence). The ends lost 5 bases at V and 6 bases at J; junction bases unmatched: 9. As DNA, the CDR3 is TGTGCCAGCAGTCCAGAGCGGAGGGGGCATGGCTACACCTTC. It yields the protein CASSPERRGHGYTF.

CDR3 bases: TGTGCCAGCAGTTTATACTCCGGGGTCGATGGCTACACCTTC. Its translation: CASSLYSGVDGYTF. The chain joins TRBV28 to TRBJ1-2; D gene ambiguous. Germline values: CDR1 MDHEN, CDR2 SYDVKM. CDR3 length equals 14 residues. V was trimmed by 1 base and J by 6 bases, leaving 12 bases between them.